Shown below are 5 T cell receptor beta chains from a single sample sequenced in a study of T cells in localized non-small cell lung cancer. The protocol was immunoSEQ multiplex PCR, while the TCRdb copy is restricted to in-frame clones and leaves out a portion. The sample lists some 20,000 clones, more than 75% occurring once. Source: PBMCs, taken before any cancer treatment. The receptors derive from a man aged 35 to 69 with stage II squamous cell lung carcinoma.

The V and J genes are TRBV27 and TRBJ2-7; weak D call: TRBD2 (6 bases). The germline CDR1 and CDR2 sequences are MNHEY and SMNVEV (reference sequence). Trimming took off 4 bases at V and 0 bases at J, with 16 bases between the two ends. The CDR3 is made up of 16 amino acids. The chain's CDR3 is CASSSPGTGSSYEQYF. The CDR3 DNA reads TGTGCCAGCAGTTCCCCCGGGACTGGGAGCTCCTACGAGCAGTACTTC.

The rearrangement links TRBV7-9 to TRBJ1-5; no firm D call. Germline V gene sequence: CDR1 SEHNR, CDR2 FQNEAQ (reference sequence). Between the trimmed V and J ends, which lost 5 bases and 0 bases, there was a span of 5 bases. The CDR3 is made up of 13 amino acids. The CDR3 sequence: CASSDYSNQPQHF. CDR3 coding DNA: TGTGCCAGCAGCGATTATAGCAATCAGCCCCAGCATTTT. The full variable domain, in which reference TRBV7-9 and TRBJ1-5 provide the parts outside the CDR3, is DTGVSQNPRHKITKRGQNVTFRCDPISEHNRLYWYRQTLGQGPEFLTYFQNEAQLEKSRLLSDRFSAERPKGSFSTLEIQRTEQGDSAMYLCASSDYSNQPQHFGDGTRLSIL.

The chain uses TRBV19 and TRBJ2-1, with TRBD2 matching 8 bases. Per the germline V gene, CDR1 is LNHDA and CDR2 is SQIVND (reference sequence). The V and J ends lost 2 bases and 4 bases, in that order; junction bases with no gene match: 10. This CDR3 comprises 17 residues. In DNA form, the CDR3 reads TGTGCCAGTAGTATAAAGCCTAGCGGGCTAGCTTACAATGAGCAGTTCTTC. Amino acids: CASSIKPSGLAYNEQFF.

The chain links TRBV5-1 to TRBJ1-2; 10 bases map to TRBD1. The V gene end was trimmed by 0 bases and the J gene end by 4 bases; junction bases not matched to a gene: 6. The V gene's germline CDR1 is SGHRS and CDR2 YFSETQ. The CDR3 is 16 residues long. The CDR3 DNA sequence: TGCGCCAGCAGCTTGGATACGACAGGGGGCACCTATGGCTACACCTTC. Its protein product is CASSLDTTGGTYGYTF.

Here the CDR3 reads CASTEERLPGVEQYF. The CDR3 coding sequence is TGTGCCAGCACCGAGGAAAGACTTCCGGGGGTCGAGCAGTACTTC. The chain carries TRBV2 and TRBJ2-7; the D gene is possibly TRBD2 (6 bases). Trimming removed 7 bases from V and 6 bases from J, with 22 bases in between. The CDR3 loop spans 15 amino acids. The germline CDR1 and CDR2 sequences are SNHLY and FYNNEI.